This T cell receptor beta chain originates from a study of T-cell reconstitution after alpha-beta-depleted transplantation in children. V shed 4 bases, J shed 3 bases, and the junction held 2 bases outside the gene matches. CDR1 is KGHSH and CDR2 is LQKENI in the germline V gene. The CDR3 has 13 residues. Preparing the TCRbeta library involved the use of unique molecular identifiers. TCRdb used MiXCR to reprocess the PCR reads, holding one entry per CDR3 protein. The sample holds just over 950,000 distinct CDR3 sequences; less than 30% are singletons and the top ten take roughly 27%. Notes on the study in general: Among T cells one year after transplant, newly produced cells accounted for most counts and diversity.

Of note for this clonotype: Its antigen is unknown.

This sequence joins TRBV18 and TRBJ2-5; 7 nucleotides align to TRBD2. This material consisted of PBMCs, mostly from graft donor cells, taken 360 days after TCRalphabeta/CD19-depleted stem cell transplant. The origin of this receptor is a boy in the first two years of life who had a stem cell transplant for SCID, so the T cells may come from the graft donor. DNA of the CDR3: TGTGCCAGCTCACAGGGACTAAAAGAGACCCAGTACTTC. It encodes CASSQGLKETQYF. The whole variable domain, remainder taken from reference TRBV18 and TRBJ2-5, is NAGVMQNPRHLVRRRGQEARLRCSPMKGHSHVYWYRQLPEEGLKFMVYLQKENIIDESGMPKERFSAEFPKEGPSILRIQQVVRGDSAAYFCASSQGLKETQYFGPGTRLLVL.